This T cell receptor (beta chain) was profiled in a study of immune cell composition in non-small cell lung cancer. Study-level results: TIL tumour reactivity correlated with maximal tumour-associated clone frequency in adenocarcinoma.

Some clones are missing from TCRdb's copy, which holds only in-frame ones; the method was immunoSEQ multiplex PCR. The sample holds about 11,000 clones, around two thirds seen once. CDR3 length equals 20 residues. Trimming removed 3 bases from V and 8 bases from J, with 33 bases in between. Germline CDR1 is SGHKS and CDR2 is YYEKEE (reference sequence). A note on this clone: Its antigen is undetermined.

The TCR was taken from a human donor with non-small cell lung cancer. The chain couples TRBV5-5 to TRBJ2-1; D might be TRBD1 (11 bases). Sequencing was performed on lung tumor tissue. The CDR3 DNA sequence: TGTGCCAGCAGCTCTTCCGGAGGACAGGGGGCTACTAGCGGGATCCATGAGCAGTTCTTC. It codes for CASSSSGGQGATSGIHEQFF.